A single sample gave rise to the 14 T cell receptor beta chains below, sequenced in a study of cytomegalovirus exposure and HLA in healthy donors. The PCR used 60 Vbeta and 13 Jbeta primers. The data were produced by immunoSEQ multiplex PCR, yet TCRdb's version contains in-frame clones alone and is incomplete. This table holds roughly 90,000 clones, about 81% found once. Sequenced sample: PBMCs. The receptors were sampled from a man aged 18 to 35 in good health and CMV-seronegative.

The V and J genes are TRBV5-1 and TRBJ2-5, with 10 nucleotides matching TRBD1. There are 16 residues in the CDR3. From germline, CDR1 is SGHRS and CDR2 YFSETQ. V lost 1 base and J lost 5; bases outside the gene matches: 8. The CDR3 is CASSLLGTGVGETQYF. The CDR3 region has the DNA TGCGCCAGCAGCTTGCTAGGGACAGGGGTTGGGGAGACCCAGTACTTC.

This clone was counted ten times or more. V gene TRBV6-4 combines with J gene TRBJ2-2; TRBD1 matches at 8 bases. Looked up from germline, CDR1 is MRHNA and CDR2 is SNTAGT. J was trimmed by 3 bases and V by 0 bases; bases with no gene match: 0. CDR3 length equals 15 residues. The CDR3 DNA reads TGTGCCAGCAGTGACTCGACAGGGGACACCGGGGAGCTGTTTTTT. Translation: CASSDSTGDTGELFF.

This clone was counted between two and nine times. The chain employs TRBV16 and TRBJ1-2; TRBD1 matches 7 bases. This CDR3 comprises 15 residues. Trimming cost V 0 bases and J 3 bases; bases outside gene matches: 4. Germline CDR1 and CDR2: KGHSY and FQNENV. Written as DNA, the CDR3 is TGTGCCAGCAGCCAATCCCACCAGGGGGACTATGGCTACACCTTC. It translates to CASSQSHQGDYGYTF. Together with reference TRBV16 and TRBJ1-2, the CDR3 gives the full variable domain: GEEVAQTPKHLVRGEGQKAKLYCAPIKGHSYVFWYQQVLKNEFKFLISFQNENVFDETGMPKERFSAKCLPNSPCSLEIQATKLEDSAVYFCASSQSHQGDYGYTFGSGTRLTVV.

The gene calls are TRBV30 and TRBJ2-1, with TRBD1 matching over 9 bases. V gave up 1 base and J gave up 6 bases; unmatched junction bases: 7. CDR1 and CDR2 (germline): GTSNPN, SVGIG (reference sequence). This CDR3 has 15 residues. CDR3 sequence reads: CAWSGGTGWVNEQFF. CDR3 nucleotide sequence: TGTGCCTGGAGTGGAGGGACAGGGTGGGTCAATGAGCAGTTCTTC.

This clone has a handful of counts. The chain employs TRBV6-4 and TRBJ2-7, with TRBD2 identical over 8 bases. Germline lookup yields CDR1 MRHNA and CDR2 SNTAGT. Losses at the gene ends were 6 bases for V and 0 bases for J; bases not matched to a gene: 4. This CDR3 is 14 amino acids long. CDR3 residues: CASRRTSSSYEQYF. CDR3 bases: TGTGCCAGCAGGCGGACTAGCAGCTCCTACGAGCAGTACTTC.

V is TRBV5-6 and J is TRBJ2-7, with D possibly TRBD2 on 7 matching bases. This CDR3 has 14 amino acids. Between the trimmed V and J ends, which lost 4 bases and 0 bases, there was a span of 11 bases. Germline lookup yields CDR1 SGHDT and CDR2 YYEEEE. The CDR3 bases are TGTGCCAGCAGCGGGAGGGGGGACTCCTACGAGCAGTACTTC. Its translation is CASSGRGDSYEQYF.

The chain employs TRBV6-5 and TRBJ2-1; D is possibly TRBD2 (6 bases). Trimming left V 5 bases short and J 12 bases short, with 20 bases between. In germline, CDR1 is MNHEY, CDR2 SVGAGI. The CDR3 is 14 amino acids. CDR3 nucleotide sequence: TGTGCCAGCAGTAATAACCGGGACTCCACGCGGCAGTTCTTC. Amino acids: CASSNNRDSTRQFF.

V and J are TRBV5-1 and TRBJ1-3; TRBD1 matches at 7 bases. Germline V lookup: CDR1 SGHRS, CDR2 YFSETQ. The CDR3 is 16 amino acids. The V gene end was trimmed by 4 bases and the J gene end by 0 bases; junction bases not matched to a gene: 7. The CDR3: CASSTGQFNSGNTIYF. In nucleotides, the CDR3 is TGCGCCAGCAGCACGGGACAGTTCAACTCTGGAAACACCATATATTTT.

This chain links TRBV4-3 with TRBJ1-5; no clear D gene. CDR1 is LGHNA, CDR2 YSLEER, per germline. Trimming cost V 1 base and J 6 bases, with 16 bases left between them. The CDR3 loop spans 16 amino acids. The CDR3 here is CASSQGVGASSQPQHF. CDR3 nucleotide sequence: TGCGCCAGCAGCCAAGGGGTGGGAGCTAGTAGTCAGCCCCAGCATTTT.

The chain joins TRBV18 to TRBJ1-2; perhaps TRBD1 as D (5 bases). CDR3 size: 15 residues. Germline V gene lookup returns CDR1 KGHSH and CDR2 LQKENI. V was clipped by 3 bases and J by 2 bases, with 13 bases between them. The CDR3 loop reads CASSPSGAANYGYTF. The CDR3 region has the DNA TGTGCCAGCTCACCCTCTGGGGCGGCGAACTATGGCTACACCTTC.

The chain has TRBV27 and TRBJ1-1, with unresolved D. Germline V lookup: CDR1 MNHEY, CDR2 SMNVEV (reference sequence). This CDR3 has 13 residues. The V end was cut by 3 bases, the J end by 5 bases, with 10 bases between. The CDR3 reads CASSLSIRTEAFF. CDR3 nucleotides: TGTGCCAGCAGTTTGAGTATCCGAACTGAAGCTTTCTTT.

This chain joins TRBV15 and TRBJ2-3; D is possibly TRBD2 (6 bases). The germline gives CDR1 LNHNV, CDR2 YYDKDF (reference sequence). This CDR3 comprises 15 residues. V was trimmed by 5 bases and J by 4 bases, leaving 16 bases between them. CDR3: CATSGGLLGADTQYF. CDR3 in DNA: TGTGCCACCAGCGGGGGACTCCTAGGCGCAGATACGCAGTATTTT.

The rearrangement links TRBV6-6 to TRBJ2-1; 12 bases line up with TRBD2. Per germline, CDR1 MNHNY and CDR2 SVGAGI (reference sequence). The CDR3 consists of 15 residues. Trimming took 4 bases from V and 5 from J; bases not matched to a gene: 3. The CDR3 here is CASSFRTSGNNEQFF. In DNA, the CDR3 is TGTGCCAGCAGTTTTCGGACTAGCGGGAACAATGAGCAGTTCTTC.

The gene calls are TRBV7-6 and TRBJ2-7, with a possible D match to TRBD2 (5 bases). The CDR3 consists of 15 residues. V lost 5 bases, J lost 6 bases, and 20 bases lay in between. Per the germline V gene, CDR1 is SGHVS and CDR2 is FNYEAQ. CDR3 sequence: CASSSGLLRLGEQYF. The CDR3 nucleotides read TGTGCCAGCAGCAGCGGACTCCTCCGCCTAGGCGAGCAGTACTTC.